The 24 T cell receptor beta chains below all came from one sample that was sequenced in a study of T cells in narcolepsy. The repertoire was sequenced with immunoSEQ multiplex PCR; TCRdb's copy has only in-frame clones and lacks some. Here the sample spans 25,000 to 35,000 clones, 78% being singletons. Material for sequencing was CD45RA- memory CD4+ T cells from PBMCs. These receptor sequences come from a human donor with narcolepsy.

The V and J genes are TRBV11-2 and TRBJ2-3; D is possibly TRBD1 or TRBD2 (6 bases each). V gave up 0 bases and J gave up 4 bases, with 11 bases separating them. Germline CDR1 and CDR2: SGHAT and FQNNGV. This CDR3 spans 15 amino acids. CDR3 residues: CASSLDRGGPDTQYF. CDR3 nucleotide sequence: TGTGCCAGCAGCTTAGACAGGGGAGGCCCAGATACGCAGTATTTT. Using reference TRBV11-2 and TRBJ2-3 for the parts outside the CDR3, the full variable domain is EAGVAQSPRYKIIEKRQSVAFWCNPISGHATLYWYQQILGQGPKLLIQFQNNGVVDDSQLPKDRFSAERLKGVDSTLKIQPAKLEDSAVYLCASSLDRGGPDTQYFGPGTRLTVL.

This clone was found a few times. The gene calls are TRBV5-6 and TRBJ2-7; 10 bases align to TRBD1. V shed 1 base and J 3 bases; nucleotides not matched to a gene: 4. The CDR3 is 15 residues long. The germline CDR1 and CDR2 sequences are SGHDT and YYEEEE. CDR3 protein: CASSLRTGGVYEQYF. Written as DNA, the CDR3 is TGTGCCAGCAGCTTGAGGACAGGGGGGGTCTACGAGCAGTACTTC.

This sequence joins TRBV6-5 and TRBJ1-2; D is perhaps TRBD1 (5 bases). V was clipped by 5 bases and J by 4 bases, with 14 bases between them. This CDR3 has 14 amino acids. Germline V gene lookup returns CDR1 MNHEY and CDR2 SVGAGI. The CDR3 DNA reads as TGTGCCAGCAGTCCCCCTCGCGGGACCTATGGCTACACCTTC. Protein: CASSPPRGTYGYTF.

The chain recombines TRBV19 with TRBJ2-2, with unresolved D. Trimming took 1 base from V and 6 from J, leaving 15 bases between them. Germline V gene data show CDR1 as LNHDA and CDR2 as SQIVND (reference sequence). The CDR3 is 16 amino acids. The CDR3 spells CASSIGELSAAGELFF. The CDR3 region has the DNA TGTGCCAGTAGTATAGGCGAACTCTCGGCGGCCGGGGAGCTGTTTTTT.

The chain recombines TRBV2 with TRBJ1-2, with D maybe TRBD1 (5 bases). V was clipped by 5 bases and J by 8 bases, with 18 bases between them. This CDR3 has 14 amino acids. In germline, CDR1 is SNHLY, CDR2 FYNNEI. This CDR3 is CASSSAGGGQGYTF. The CDR3 DNA reads as TGTGCCAGCAGTTCCGCGGGGGGAGGTCAGGGCTACACCTTC.

The chain uses TRBV29-1 and TRBJ2-1; 8 bases fit TRBD1. This CDR3 spans 15 amino acids. Germline V gene sequence: CDR1 SQVTM, CDR2 ANQGSEA. With V trimmed by 3 bases and J by 0 bases, 4 bases remained unmatched. This chain's CDR3 is CSVEDRASSYNEQFF. The CDR3 DNA reads TGCAGCGTTGAGGACAGGGCAAGCTCCTACAATGAGCAGTTCTTC.

This chain links TRBV19 with TRBJ1-2; 7 bases match TRBD1. The trim removed 3 bases at V and 8 bases at J, leaving 6 bases unmatched. Germline-derived CDR1 and CDR2 are LNHDA and SQIVND (reference sequence). CDR3 length equals 13 residues. CDR3 DNA sequence: TGTGCCAGTAGTATTGGGACAGTCGGGGGCTACACCTTC. The encoded protein is CASSIGTVGGYTF.

This chain links TRBV6-5 with TRBJ1-3; D possibly corresponds to TRBD1 (6 bases). The germline gives CDR1 MNHEY, CDR2 SVGAGI. The CDR3 loop spans 15 amino acids. Trimming took off 6 bases at V and 2 bases at J, with 14 bases between the two ends. CDR3 loop: CASSLGRGAGNTIYF. CDR3 coding DNA: TGTGCCAGCAGCTTAGGGAGGGGGGCTGGAAACACCATATATTTT.

V gene TRBV9 combines with J gene TRBJ1-6; D is unclear. This CDR3 region has 14 residues. With 2 bases removed from V and 6 bases from J, the gap between germline ends came to 9 bases. Looked up from germline, CDR1 is SGDLS and CDR2 is YYNGEE. The DNA of the CDR3 is TGTGCCAGCAGCGTCTCGGGTCTTAATTCACCCCTCCACTTT. This codes for CASSVSGLNSPLHF.

This clone was counted a single time. The V gene is TRBV19, the J gene TRBJ1-6; D remains unclear. There are 15 residues in the CDR3. Germline CDR1 and CDR2: LNHDA and SQIVND (reference sequence). Trimming shortened V by 6 bases and J by 8 bases, and 17 bases separated the two germline ends. The CDR3 protein is CASSLMAALDSPLHF. DNA of the CDR3: TGTGCCAGTAGCCTGATGGCAGCCCTAGATTCACCCCTCCACTTT.

A remark on this clone: At one of its ends the junction is not consistent with the germline gene, which may arise from a read error. The chain employs TRBV9 and TRBJ2-5; 14 bases map to TRBD2. This CDR3 contains 14 residues. Germline V lookup: CDR1 SGDLS, CDR2 YYNGEE. The CDR3 DNA is TGTGCCAGCAGCGATCGACTAGCGGGAGGGCCTACAGACTTC. Translated: CASSDRLAGGPTDF.

Here the CDR3 DNA reads TGTGCCAGCAGCCTCGGAGGGGGCCCCTACGAGCAGTACTTC. It encodes CASSLGGGPYEQYF. The genes are TRBV7-8 and TRBJ2-7; D might be TRBD1 (7 bases). V was cut by 5 bases and J by 2 bases, with 13 bases left in between. The CDR3 contains 14 residues. Looked up from germline, CDR1 is SGHVS and CDR2 is FQNEAQ.

A few counts support this clone. The chain carries TRBV10-2 and TRBJ1-3, with D maybe TRBD1 (5 bases). The germline V and J ends were trimmed by 2 bases and 3 bases, with 5 bases remaining between them. CDR3 size: 13 residues. The germline V gene has CDR1 WSHSY and CDR2 SAAADI. DNA for the CDR3: TGCGCCAGCAGTGAGACAGGTGGAAACACCATATATTTT. Protein: CASSETGGNTIYF.

This chain links TRBV27 with TRBJ2-1, with TRBD1 matching over 11 bases. The CDR3 is made up of 13 amino acids. V gave up 10 bases and J gave up 7 bases; unmatched junction bases: 6. CDR1 is MNHEY and CDR2 is SMNVEV in the germline V gene (reference sequence). For the CDR3, the DNA is TGTGCCACCACCGGGACAGGGGGGAATGAGCAGTTCTTC. Translating gives CATTGTGGNEQFF.

The V and J genes are TRBV18 and TRBJ2-5; 10 bases are shared with TRBD2. The CDR3 is 16 residues long. The V and J ends lost 4 bases and 4 bases, in that order; junction bases with no gene match: 9. CDR1 KGHSH and CDR2 LQKENI come from the germline V gene. CDR3 sequence (DNA): TGTGCCAGCTCACGAAAAGCGGGAGGGCCGGGAGAGACCCAGTACTTC. Translated, it gives CASSRKAGGPGETQYF.

V usage is TRBV5-8 and J usage is TRBJ2-5, with 7 bases fitting TRBD1. The germline V gene has CDR1 SGHTS and CDR2 YDEGEE. V shed 4 bases and J 3 bases; nucleotides not matched to a gene: 9. CDR3 length equals 15 residues. The CDR3 DNA sequence: TGTGCCAGCAGCCTACAGGGGATTGAGGAAGAGACCCAGTACTTC. Translated, it gives CASSLQGIEEETQYF.

The V gene is TRBV11-3, the J gene TRBJ2-1; D is ambiguous. The germline gives CDR1 SGHNT, CDR2 YENEEA. The CDR3 loop spans 11 amino acids. Trimming took off 8 bases at V and 6 bases at J, with 8 bases between the two ends. CDR3 protein: CASASSNEQFF. CDR3 DNA: TGTGCCAGCGCCAGCTCCAATGAGCAGTTCTTC.

V gene TRBV2 combines with J gene TRBJ1-2, with 9 bases lining up with TRBD1. CDR3 length equals 12 residues. Germline V gene sequence: CDR1 SNHLY, CDR2 FYNNEI. Trimming at V came to 3 bases and at J to 11 bases, leaving 4 bases not matched to a gene. The CDR3 reads CASSDRQGVYTF. The DNA of the CDR3 is TGTGCCAGCAGTGATAGACAGGGGGTTTACACCTTC. The variable domain in full, completed from reference TRBV2 and TRBJ1-2, reads EPEVTQTPSHQVTQMGQEVILRCVPISNHLYFYWYRQILGQKVEFLVSFYNNEISEKSEIFDDQFSVERPDGSNFTLKIRSTKLEDSAMYFCASSDRQGVYTFGSGTRLTVV.

CDR3 residues: CASSIAGRGRTDTQYF. The DNA for the CDR3 is TGTGCCAGTAGTATAGCTGGCAGGGGGCGGACAGATACGCAGTATTTT. The V call is TRBV19, the J call TRBJ2-3, with 8 bases aligning to TRBD1. The CDR3 extends over 16 amino acids. J gave up 3 bases and V 1 base, and 6 bases lay outside the gene matches. Germline loops: CDR1 LNHDA, CDR2 SQIVND (reference sequence). The full variable domain, completed using reference TRBV19 and TRBJ2-3, is DGGITQSPKYLFRKEGQNVTLSCEQNLNHDAMYWYRQDPGQGLRLIYYSQIVNDFQKGDIAEGYSVSREKKESFPLTVTSAQKNPTAFYLCASSIAGRGRTDTQYFGPGTRLTVL.

The rearrangement links TRBV18 to TRBJ1-1; TRBD1 is a possible D gene (5 bases). V was pared by 5 bases and J by 3 bases, with 16 bases between. The CDR3 is 15 amino acids. Germline CDR1 is KGHSH and CDR2 is LQKENI. The CDR3 reads CASSSHGAPDTEAFF. CDR3 nucleotide sequence: TGTGCCAGCTCATCACATGGGGCCCCCGACACTGAAGCTTTCTTT.

J is TRBJ2-5 and V is TRBV4-2, with 7 positions matching TRBD2. Germline loops: CDR1 LGHNA, CDR2 YNFKEQ. Trimming took 0 bases from V and 4 from J; bases not matched to a gene: 2. The CDR3 totals 14 residues. The CDR3 DNA reads as TGTGCCAGCAGCCAAGATGGGAGGGGAGAGACCCAGTACTTC. Protein sequence: CASSQDGRGETQYF.

The chain employs TRBV7-9 and TRBJ2-3, with D possibly matching TRBD1 (5 bases). Germline lookup yields CDR1 SEHNR and CDR2 FQNEAQ (reference sequence). This CDR3 is 14 amino acids long. V lost 2 bases and J 2 bases, leaving 8 bases between the germline ends. CDR3 sequence reads: CASSLPGPTDTQYF. CDR3 in DNA: TGTGCCAGCAGCTTACCAGGGCCCACAGATACGCAGTATTTT.

This clone occurred once. V gene TRBV7-9 combines with J gene TRBJ2-1; tentative D call: TRBD1 (5 bases). This CDR3 region has 12 residues. Trimming stripped 5 bases from V and 10 bases from J, with 12 bases between. Germline CDR1 and CDR2: SEHNR and FQNEAQ (reference sequence). The CDR3 DNA is TGTGCCAGCAGCCTGAAAGGGGTCGAGCAGTTCTTC. Translated, it gives CASSLKGVEQFF.

The rearrangement joins TRBV5-1 to TRBJ1-5; 12 bases line up with TRBD1. Germline V gene lookup returns CDR1 SGHRS and CDR2 YFSETQ. The CDR3 runs 15 residues. Trimming took 4 bases from V and 7 from J; bases not matched to a gene: 6. CDR3 region: CASSPGQGAGQPQHF. CDR3 in DNA: TGCGCCAGCAGCCCGGGACAGGGGGCCGGGCAGCCCCAGCATTTT.